Below, 28 T cell receptor beta chains from the same sample are listed, as sequenced in a study of cytomegalovirus exposure and HLA in healthy donors. 60 Vbeta and 13 Jbeta primers were used in PCR. Clones were sequenced by immunoSEQ multiplex PCR, and TCRdb holds only the in-frame ones, with some missing. The table records 55,000 to 80,000 clones, approximately 75% of them present only once. Sequenced: PBMCs. The origin of the receptors is a woman aged 25 to 39 in good health and CMV-seronegative.

The V and J genes are TRBV27 and TRBJ1-5; D remains ambiguous. CDR1 is MNHEY and CDR2 is SMNVEV in the germline V gene (reference sequence). Trimming pared 2 bases from V and 5 bases from J, leaving 7 bases between. The CDR3 has 13 amino acids. The CDR3 here is CASSLAGDQPQHF. The CDR3 DNA is TGTGCCAGCAGTTTAGCGGGCGATCAGCCCCAGCATTTT.

The chain has TRBV7-2 and TRBJ2-5; 13 bases line up with TRBD2. Germline loops: CDR1 SGHTA, CDR2 FQGNSA. V shed 0 bases, J shed 5 bases, and the junction held 6 bases outside the gene matches. The CDR3 consists of 17 residues. The CDR3 sequence: CASSLAGGLAGRETQYF. The DNA for the CDR3 is TGTGCCAGCAGCTTAGCGGGGGGACTAGCGGGACGGGAGACCCAGTACTTC.

The J gene is TRBJ2-3, the V gene TRBV25-1; possible D gene TRBD2, 5 bases. The CDR3 runs 14 residues. The germline CDR1 and CDR2 sequences are MGHDK and SYGVNS. V lost 3 bases, J lost 1 base, and 8 bases lay in between. The CDR3 DNA follows: TGTGCCAGCAGTGAGAAGAGGGGCACAGATACGCAGTATTTT. It translates to CASSEKRGTDTQYF.

This rearrangement joins TRBV7-7 to TRBJ1-2; D is perhaps TRBD1 (5 bases). Looked up from germline, CDR1 is SSHAT and CDR2 is FNYEAQ (reference sequence). The CDR3 runs to 14 residues. V lost 5 bases, J lost 4 bases, and 14 bases lay in between. CDR3 residues: CASSPLTDPYGYTF. The CDR3 DNA sequence: TGTGCCAGCAGCCCGTTGACAGACCCCTATGGCTACACCTTC.

This chain connects TRBV15 to TRBJ1-2, with TRBD1 as a possible D gene (5 bases). The germline V and J ends were trimmed by 0 bases and 2 bases, with 10 bases remaining between them. From germline, CDR1 is LNHNV and CDR2 YYDKDF (reference sequence). The CDR3 is made up of 15 amino acids. CDR3 residues: CATSRDSRGNYGYTF. DNA for the CDR3: TGTGCCACCAGCAGAGATTCGCGGGGGAACTATGGCTACACCTTC.

The chain has TRBV6-1 and TRBJ2-3; no firm D call. In germline, CDR1 is MNHNS, CDR2 SASEGT. The CDR3 is 12 amino acids. V gave up 6 bases and J gave up 6 bases, with 10 bases separating them. Here the CDR3 DNA reads TGTGCCAGCAGCGAGGTGACTGATACGCAGTATTTT. It is translated as CASSEVTDTQYF.

The chain employs TRBV7-2 and TRBJ2-1; weak D call: TRBD2 (6 bases). V lost 7 bases to trimming and J lost 3 bases, with 16 bases between them. CDR3 length: 15 residues. Germline V gene sequence: CDR1 SGHTA, CDR2 FQGNSA. CDR3 sequence reads: CASKGRDFNYNEQFF. The CDR3 DNA follows: TGTGCCAGCAAAGGCCGGGACTTCAACTACAATGAGCAGTTCTTC.

The V call is TRBV25-1, the J call TRBJ2-7; D is perhaps TRBD2 (5 bases). Trimming removed 2 bases at V and 2 bases at J, with 16 bases between. There are 16 residues in the CDR3. Germline V gene data show CDR1 as MGHDK and CDR2 as SYGVNS. In nucleotides, the CDR3 is TGTGCCAGCAGTGAAGGCGACTACCTTTTGACCTACGAGCAGTACTTC. Its translation is CASSEGDYLLTYEQYF.

V and J are TRBV4-1 and TRBJ1-5; TRBD1 might be the D (5 bases). Germline V gives CDR1 MGHRA, CDR2 YSYEKL. V shed 5 bases and J shed 1 base, with 12 bases lying between them. This CDR3 has 15 amino acids. The CDR3, as DNA: TGCGCCAGCAGCACGTGGGGGGACAGCAATCAGCCCCAGCATTTT. It specifies CASSTWGDSNQPQHF.

This chain joins TRBV27 and TRBJ1-5, with 8 positions matching TRBD1. Germline CDR1 is MNHEY and CDR2 is SMNVEV (reference sequence). The CDR3 is made up of 16 amino acids. The ends lost 4 bases at V and 2 bases at J; junction bases unmatched: 7. CDR3 nucleotide sequence: TGTGCCAGCAGTTCCTCGACAGGGGCGGGCAATCAGCCCCAGCATTTT. Encoded protein: CASSSSTGAGNQPQHF.

This rearrangement joins TRBV19 to TRBJ1-1; D remains unclear. The ends were cut back, 8 bases at V and 1 base at J, with 17 bases in the middle. The germline V gene has CDR1 LNHDA and CDR2 SQIVND (reference sequence). The CDR3 extends over 15 amino acids. In DNA form, the CDR3 reads TGTGCCAGTTCCTCAAATAGCGCGCCGAACACTGAAGCTTTCTTT. Translated, it gives CASSSNSAPNTEAFF.

The chain carries TRBV5-6 and TRBJ2-7, with TRBD2 matching 7 bases. V shed 4 bases and J 5 bases; nucleotides not matched to a gene: 15. This CDR3 has 16 residues. Germline V gene data show CDR1 as SGHDT and CDR2 as YYEEEE. The CDR3 sequence is CASSAGLAGVSNEQYF. The CDR3 DNA follows: TGTGCCAGCAGCGCTGGTTTGGCGGGAGTCTCAAACGAGCAGTACTTC. Complete variable domain (other parts from reference TRBV5-6 and TRBJ2-7): DAGVTQSPTHLIKTRGQQVTLRCSPKSGHDTVSWYQQALGQGPQFIFQYYEEEERQRGNFPDRFSGHQFPNYSSELNVNALLLGDSALYLCASSAGLAGVSNEQYFGPGTRLTVT.

In this sample, this clone turned up a few times. V usage is TRBV18 and J usage is TRBJ1-5; a possible D gene is TRBD1 (5 bases). Germline V lookup: CDR1 KGHSH, CDR2 LQKENI. Trimming cost V 4 bases and J 0 bases, with 7 bases left between them. CDR3 length: 14 amino acids. CDR3 sequence (DNA): TGTGCCAGCTCACGACAGAATAGCAATCAGCCCCAGCATTTT. Residues: CASSRQNSNQPQHF.

The chain recombines TRBV7-9 with TRBJ1-1; 8 bases are a match to TRBD1. CDR3 size: 17 residues. In germline, CDR1 is SEHNR, CDR2 FQNEAQ (reference sequence). V was pared by 2 bases and J by 0 bases, with 8 bases of the junction left unmatched. CDR3 sequence: CASSLSSWTGMNTEAFF. CDR3 coding DNA: TGTGCCAGCAGCTTATCCTCTTGGACAGGGATGAACACTGAAGCTTTCTTT.

The V gene is TRBV30, the J gene TRBJ1-3; 11 bases line up with TRBD1. V trimming: 5 bases; J trimming: 5 bases; junction bases outside the gene matches: 11. Germline-derived CDR1 and CDR2 are GTSNPN and SVGIG (reference sequence). The CDR3 runs to 16 residues. The CDR3 coding sequence is TGTGCCTGGTCCGGCGCTGGACAGGGGGCGAGAAACACCATATATTTT. This sequence encodes CAWSGAGQGARNTIYF.

V is TRBV5-8 and J is TRBJ1-1; the D is unclear. The CDR3 contains 13 residues. V shed 6 bases and J shed 3 bases, with 12 bases lying between them. From germline, CDR1 is SGHTS and CDR2 YDEGEE. In nucleotides, the CDR3 is TGTGCCAGCACGGGAAGAATTTACACTGAAGCTTTCTTT. Translating it yields CASTGRIYTEAFF. The full variable domain, completed using reference TRBV5-8 and TRBJ1-1, is EAGVTQSPTHLIKTRGQQATLRCSPISGHTSVYWYQQALGLGLQFLLWYDEGEERNRGNFPPRFSGRQFPNYSSELNVNALELEDSALYLCASTGRIYTEAFFGQGTRLTVV.

The chain is built from TRBV21-1 and TRBJ2-5; TRBD2 is the table's D call and was not checked against the DNA. TRBV21-1 is labeled a pseudogene. The CDR3 is made up of 16 amino acids. The CDR3 DNA is TGTGCCAGCCTGACTAGCGGGAGCCGGTCGGAGGAGACCCAGTACTTC. It yields the protein CASLTSGSRSEETQYF.

The chain is built from TRBV5-4 and TRBJ1-2; TRBD1 agrees at 8 bases. The germline V gene has CDR1 SGHNT and CDR2 YYREEE (reference sequence). The CDR3 consists of 14 residues. With 4 bases clipped from V and 6 bases from J, the junction kept 8 bases outside the gene matches. The CDR3: CASSPPEQGDGYTF. CDR3 DNA sequence: TGTGCCAGCAGCCCGCCCGAACAGGGGGATGGCTACACCTTC.

This chain uses TRBV19 with TRBJ1-4; the D gene is possibly TRBD1 (5 bases). Trimming removed 5 bases at V and 4 bases at J, with 11 bases between. Germline V CDR1 and CDR2: LNHDA, SQIVND (reference sequence). CDR3 length: 14 residues. This CDR3 reads CASSSTALNEKLFF. As DNA, the CDR3 is TGTGCCAGTAGTTCGACAGCTCTTAATGAAAAACTGTTTTTT.

The count of this clone is one. The V gene is TRBV11-2, the J gene TRBJ2-7, with 10 bases matching TRBD1. This CDR3 contains 17 residues. CDR1 SGHAT and CDR2 FQNNGV come from the germline V gene. J lost 1 base, V lost 5 bases, and 11 bases had no gene match. The CDR3 nucleotides are TGTGCCAGCAGCCCCACCGGGACAGGGGTCCATTCCTACGAGCAGTACTTC. The encoded protein is CASSPTGTGVHSYEQYF.

This clone has a single count. This chain connects TRBV7-2 to TRBJ2-1; possibly TRBD2 for D (6 bases). CDR3 length: 14 residues. Trimming pared 7 bases from V and 1 base from J, leaving 11 bases between. Germline-derived CDR1 and CDR2 are SGHTA and FQGNSA. CDR3 coding DNA: TGTGCCAGCACAGAGCGGGCGTCCTACAATGAGCAGTTCTTC. Protein sequence: CASTERASYNEQFF.

The chain links TRBV5-4 to TRBJ2-2; D may be TRBD2 (6 bases). V was pared by 4 bases and J by 3 bases, with 13 bases between. Germline assignment: CDR1 SGHNT and CDR2 YYREEE (reference sequence). This CDR3 spans 15 amino acids. In nucleotides, the CDR3 is TGTGCCAGCAGCCTGGGACTGTCCTACACCGGGGAGCTGTTTTTT. Protein sequence: CASSLGLSYTGELFF.

CDR3 in DNA: TGCGCCAGCAGCCCGCTGGCCGGGTCGTTGAACACTGAAGCTTTCTTT. It is translated as CASSPLAGSLNTEAFF. The chain employs TRBV5-1 and TRBJ1-1; D gene ambiguous. V dropped 4 bases and J dropped 0 bases, with 16 bases sitting between them. CDR1 and CDR2 (germline): SGHRS, YFSETQ. This CDR3 is 16 amino acids long.

In its sample, this clone was seen a few times. The rearrangement joins TRBV7-8 to TRBJ1-2; 8 positions match TRBD1. The V gene end was trimmed by 5 bases and the J gene end by 5 bases; junction bases not matched to a gene: 4. Germline lookup yields CDR1 SGHVS and CDR2 FQNEAQ. CDR3 length: 13 amino acids. CDR3 sequence: CASSPDRGYGYTF. CDR3 in DNA: TGTGCCAGCAGCCCTGACAGGGGATATGGCTACACCTTC.

A word on this clone: At one boundary the junction diverges from the germline segment, which might be a read error. V and J are TRBV7-9 and TRBJ2-7; 10 nucleotides agree with TRBD2. Germline-derived CDR1 and CDR2 are SEHNR and FQNEAQ (reference sequence). The CDR3 is 17 residues long. This chain's CDR3 is CSSSLSSPSGSFHEQYF. CDR3 sequence (DNA): TGTTCCAGCAGCTTATCCTCTCCTAGCGGGAGTTTTCACGAGCAGTACTTC.

The rearrangement uses TRBV5-1 and TRBJ2-1; 8 bases match TRBD2. Per the germline V gene, CDR1 is SGHRS and CDR2 is YFSETQ. With V trimmed by 1 base and J by 6 bases, 6 bases remained unmatched. This CDR3 spans 15 amino acids. CDR3 in amino acids: CASSLLAGASNEQFF. The CDR3 region has the DNA TGCGCCAGCAGCTTGCTAGCGGGTGCGAGCAATGAGCAGTTCTTC. The whole variable domain, remainder taken from reference TRBV5-1 and TRBJ2-1, is KAGVTQTPRYLIKTRGQQVTLSCSPISGHRSVSWYQQTPGQGLQFLFEYFSETQRNKGNFPGRFSGRQFSNSRSEMNVSTLELGDSALYLCASSLLAGASNEQFFGPGTRLTVL.

The gene calls are TRBV7-9 and TRBJ2-5; a possible D gene is TRBD1 (6 bases). Trimming took 3 bases from V and 3 from J, leaving 11 bases between them. The CDR3 spans 14 residues. The germline CDR1 and CDR2 sequences are SEHNR and FQNEAQ (reference sequence). The CDR3 bases are TGTGCCAGCAGCTTGGGACAATCAGAAGAGACCCAGTACTTC. Translating gives CASSLGQSEETQYF.

This chain uses TRBV6-1 with TRBJ1-1; D is possibly TRBD1 (5 bases). This CDR3 contains 14 residues. Trimming took off 7 bases at V and 4 bases at J, with 16 bases between the two ends. Per germline, CDR1 MNHNS and CDR2 SASEGT. CDR3: CASKYMRDGTEAFF. In DNA form, the CDR3 reads TGTGCCAGCAAATACATGCGGGACGGCACTGAAGCTTTCTTT.